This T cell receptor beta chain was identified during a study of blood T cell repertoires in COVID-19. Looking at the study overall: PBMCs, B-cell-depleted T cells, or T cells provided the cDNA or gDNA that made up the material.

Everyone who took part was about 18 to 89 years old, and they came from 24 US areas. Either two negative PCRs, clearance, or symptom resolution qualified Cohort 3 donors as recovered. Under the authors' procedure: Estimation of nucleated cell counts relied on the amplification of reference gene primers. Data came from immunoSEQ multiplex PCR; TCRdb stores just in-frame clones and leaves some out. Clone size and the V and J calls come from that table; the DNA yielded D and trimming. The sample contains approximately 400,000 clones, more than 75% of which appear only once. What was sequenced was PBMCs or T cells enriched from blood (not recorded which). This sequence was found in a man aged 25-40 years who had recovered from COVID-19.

As DNA, the CDR3 is TGTGCCAGCTCACTGAACCGGGTCCCCACCTCCTACGAGCAGTACTTC. Translation: CASSLNRVPTSYEQYF. The chain carries TRBV18 and TRBJ2-7; D is uncertain. The CDR3 has 16 amino acids. V dropped 4 bases and J dropped 0 bases, with 16 bases sitting between them. Germline V CDR1 and CDR2: KGHSH, LQKENI.